The sequence of this TCR beta chain was determined in a study of cytomegalovirus exposure and HLA in healthy donors. Study results and limitations: HLA alleles were associated with 16,951 TCR beta sequences in a later analysis at 0.05 false discovery rate.

About this clone: What it binds is not known.

PCR was performed using 60 Vbeta and 13 Jbeta primers. Some clones are missing from TCRdb's copy, which holds only in-frame ones; the method was immunoSEQ multiplex PCR. The sample has under 300,000 clones, roughly two thirds seen once; the top ten hold about 2.1%. The clonotype comes from a female donor in good health and CMV-seronegative. Sequencing input: PBMCs.

For the CDR3, the DNA is TGCGCCAGCAGTGATTACGGGAGGGACTGGAATGAGCAGTTCTTC. Translating it yields CASSDYGRDWNEQFF. The chain couples TRBV10-1 to TRBJ2-1, with TRBD2 matching 8 bases. CDR3 length equals 15 residues. From germline, CDR1 is WNHNN and CDR2 SYGVQD (reference sequence). The V and J ends lost 3 bases and 7 bases, in that order; junction bases with no gene match: 8.